These 20 T cell receptor beta chains came from one sample sequenced in a study of Graves' ophthalmopathy and Graves' hyperthyroidism. RNA transcripts were the template, and TCR beta CDR3 regions were amplified from them. The first-round RT-PCR employed HTBI primers together with the Qiagen OneStep RT-PCR kit. A multiplex PCR was then performed as the second round. MiXCR, applied by TCRdb to the multiplex PCR reads, yields one record per CDR3 protein. The sample includes around 1,200,000 distinct CDR3 sequences, 35% to 45% of them seen just once. The source material was peripheral blood or thyroid tissue (not recorded which). All receptors come from an adult man with Graves' hyperthyroidism.

This clonotype was detected only a few times. J is TRBJ1-5 and V is TRBV30; maybe TRBD1 (6 bases). Germline CDR1 GTSNPN, CDR2 SVGIG (reference sequence). The V gene lost 0 bases and the J gene lost 0 bases, with 9 bases spanning the gap. The CDR3 contains 15 residues. CDR3 nucleotides: TGTGCCTGGAGTGTAGGGGGGGGTAGCAATCAGCCCCAGCATTTT. It is translated as CAWSVGGGSNQPQHF.

This clonotype was seen just once. Relative to the germline gene, one junction end is altered; a read error may explain this. The DNA of the CDR3 is TGTGCCAGCAGTCCGCAGGGTAACTATGGCCACACCTTC. It yields the protein CASSPQGNYGHTF. The rearrangement links TRBV28 to TRBJ1-2; tentatively, D is TRBD1 (5 bases). The CDR3 is 13 residues long. CDR1 MDHEN and CDR2 SYDVKM come from the germline V gene.

This clonotype occurred many times. The chain links TRBV15 to TRBJ2-2; 7 bases are a match to TRBD1. The germline V gene has CDR1 LNHNV and CDR2 YYDKDF (reference sequence). This CDR3 spans 12 amino acids. V trimming: 10 bases; J trimming: 4 bases; junction bases outside the gene matches: 3. CDR3 sequence: CASGQATGELFF. The CDR3 DNA reads TGTGCCAGCGGACAGGCCACCGGGGAGCTGTTTTTT.

This clonotype appeared many times. The chain carries TRBV7-4 and TRBJ2-7; 12 positions match TRBD2. CDR1 is SGHVT and CDR2 is SQSDAQ in the germline V gene. V lost 5 bases and J lost 0; bases outside the gene matches: 5. There are 16 residues in the CDR3. CDR3 in amino acids: CASSPLTSGSSYEQYF. CDR3 DNA sequence: TGTGCCAGCAGCCCACTGACTAGCGGGAGCTCCTACGAGCAGTACTTC.

There are many counts of this clonotype. This chain connects TRBV12-3 or TRBV12-4 to TRBJ1-5; a weak D match, TRBD1 (6 bases). This CDR3 region has 15 residues. With 3 bases removed from V and 0 bases from J, the gap between germline ends came to 9 bases. CDR3 loop: CASSFGGPSNQPQHF. In nucleotides, the CDR3 is TGTGCCAGCAGTTTCGGGGGCCCTAGCAATCAGCCCCAGCATTTT.

This clonotype was counted ten times or more. Here the CDR3 DNA reads TGTGCCAGCAGTTACCAGGGGGCGGACACTGAAGCTTTCTTT. It encodes CASSYQGADTEAFF. The V call is TRBV6-6, the J call TRBJ1-1, with 8 bases matching TRBD1. The CDR3 loop spans 14 amino acids. V gave up 2 bases and J gave up 3 bases; unmatched junction bases: 2. Germline values: CDR1 MNHNY, CDR2 SVGAGI (reference sequence).

At least ten counts were recorded for this clonotype. V and J are TRBV7-9 and TRBJ1-5; tentatively, D is TRBD1 (5 bases). The CDR3 length is 13 residues. Germline CDR1 reads SEHNR; CDR2 reads FQNEAQ (reference sequence). V was trimmed by 11 bases and J by 4 bases, leaving 15 bases between them. CDR3 in DNA: TGTGCCCCGCTCGGGACCCCGAATCAGCCCCAGCATTTT. Its translation is CAPLGTPNQPQHF.

This clonotype appeared many times. This chain's CDR3 is CASSPQGPDQPQHF. The CDR3 DNA reads as TGCGCCAGCAGCCCCCAGGGACCCGATCAGCCCCAGCATTTT. The rearrangement links TRBV5-1 to TRBJ1-5; D is perhaps TRBD1 (5 bases). Trimming stripped 4 bases from V and 5 bases from J, with 13 bases between. Germline CDR1 is SGHRS and CDR2 is YFSETQ. The CDR3 has 14 residues.

This rearrangement joins TRBV7-2 to TRBJ2-5; D might be TRBD1 (7 bases). The J call may be in error: the DNA end matches TRBJ2-1 better. Germline V CDR1 and CDR2: SGHTA, FQGNSA. The CDR3 runs to 15 residues. In DNA form, the CDR3 reads TGTGCCAGCAGCCTTGCAGGGGGGCCCGGAGAGACCCAGTTCTTC. This translates into CASSLAGGPGETQFF.

A remark on this clonotype: Germline and junction disagree at one end, which may indicate a read error. The genes are TRBV7-6 and TRBJ1-5; D unresolved. This CDR3 is 13 amino acids long. The germline CDR1 and CDR2 sequences are SGHVS and FNYEAQ. In DNA, the CDR3 is TGTGCCAGCAGCCGGGTCAGCAATCGGCCCCAGCATTTT. This translates into CASSRVSNRPQHF.

With respect to this clonotype: Since a much larger clone is just one base distant, this may be a read error. The chain employs TRBV7-9 and TRBJ2-7; D remains unclear. There are 12 residues in the CDR3. CDR1 is SEHNR, CDR2 FQNEAQ, per germline (reference sequence). The CDR3 reads CTSKPWGYEQYF. CDR3 nucleotides: TGTACCAGCAAGCCCTGGGGTTACGAGCAGTACTTC.

This clonotype has at least ten counts. V usage is TRBV14 and J usage is TRBJ1-4; 8 nucleotides agree with TRBD1. The CDR3 is 15 amino acids. With V trimmed by 3 bases and J by 5 bases, 5 bases remained unmatched. Germline V gene lookup returns CDR1 SGHDN and CDR2 FVKESK. The CDR3 here is CASSQRTGWNEKLFF. CDR3 coding DNA: TGTGCCAGCAGCCAGCGGACAGGGTGGAATGAAAAACTGTTTTTT.

This clonotype was counted ten times or more. The chain couples TRBV10-3 to TRBJ1-2, with D unclear. The CDR3 runs 15 residues. V lost 0 bases to trimming and J lost 4 bases, with 12 bases between them. Germline V gene data show CDR1 as ENHRY and CDR2 as SYGVKD. CDR3 sequence (DNA): TGTGCCATCAGTGAGTCGGTGGCTCCTCTCTATGGCTACACCTTC. Protein sequence: CAISESVAPLYGYTF.

This clonotype was counted between two and nine times. The gene calls are TRBV5-1 and TRBJ1-2, with D possibly being TRBD1 (6 bases). CDR3 length equals 20 residues. CDR1 is SGHRS, CDR2 YFSETQ, per germline. Trimming cost V 1 base and J 2 bases, with 27 bases left between them. Here the CDR3 reads CASSLRAQGNRGAANYGYTF. Here the CDR3 DNA reads TGCGCCAGCAGCTTGAGGGCACAGGGAAACCGAGGAGCCGCGAACTATGGCTACACCTTC.

This clonotype has a handful of counts. The rearrangement uses TRBV10-3 and TRBJ1-1; possibly TRBD1 for D (6 bases). Between the trimmed V and J ends, which lost 10 bases and 1 base, there was a span of 13 bases. Germline V gene data show CDR1 as ENHRY and CDR2 as SYGVKD. There are 13 residues in the CDR3. This CDR3 is CATPGHRNTEAFF. The CDR3 region has the DNA TGTGCCACACCGGGACACAGGAACACTGAAGCTTTCTTT.

Comments on this clonotype: This may come from a read error, since a much larger clone is one base off. The chain recombines TRBV7-2 with TRBJ2-5, with D perhaps TRBD1 (5 bases). Trimming pared 5 bases from V and 2 bases from J, leaving 15 bases between. The CDR3 is 15 residues long. The germline gives CDR1 SGHTA, CDR2 FQGNSA. Here the CDR3 DNA reads TGTGCCAGCAGCATCGGCGGTCGACAGCAAGAGACCCAGTACTTC. It is translated as CASSIGGRQQETQYF. The whole variable domain, remainder taken from reference TRBV7-2 and TRBJ2-5, is GAGVSQSPSNKVTEKGKDVELRCDPISGHTALYWYRQSLGQGLEFLIYFQGNSAPDKSGLPSDRFSAERTGGSVSTLTIQRTQQEDSAVYLCASSIGGRQQETQYFGPGTRLLVL.

As DNA, the CDR3 is TGTGCCAGCAGCTTGGGGACAGGTAGTTCCGAGCAGTACTTC. Encoded protein: CASSLGTGSSEQYF. V usage is TRBV11-2 and J usage is TRBJ2-7, with 8 bases fitting TRBD1. In germline, CDR1 is SGHAT, CDR2 FQNNGV. The CDR3 loop spans 14 amino acids. J gave up 6 bases and V 3 bases, and 7 bases lay outside the gene matches.

V usage is TRBV10-3 and J usage is TRBJ2-5, with 8 bases lining up with TRBD2. This CDR3 has 15 amino acids. The ends lost 10 bases at V and 7 bases at J; junction bases unmatched: 17. CDR1 ENHRY and CDR2 SYGVKD come from the germline V gene. The CDR3 loop is CASGFWRGEAGTQYF. The CDR3, as DNA: TGTGCCAGCGGGTTTTGGCGGGGGGAGGCAGGGACCCAGTACTTC.

This clonotype was picked up many times. This sequence joins TRBV5-1 and TRBJ2-7; possible D gene TRBD2, 6 bases. This CDR3 comprises 15 residues. Germline V gene lookup returns CDR1 SGHRS and CDR2 YFSETQ. V lost 4 bases to trimming and J lost 1 base, with 15 bases between them. The CDR3 spells CASSPGGSASYEQYF. CDR3 DNA sequence: TGCGCCAGCAGCCCCGGGGGAAGCGCTTCCTACGAGCAGTACTTC.

V is TRBV20-1 and J is TRBJ2-5; 9 nucleotides agree with TRBD2. CDR1 is DFQATT, CDR2 SNEGSKA, per germline (reference sequence). CDR3 length: 13 amino acids. V was pared by 6 bases and J by 2 bases, with 4 bases of the junction left unmatched. CDR3 DNA sequence: TGCAGTGCAAGACTAGCGGAACAAGAGACCCAGTACTTC. This codes for CSARLAEQETQYF.